Here is one T cell receptor beta chain with its context. The target antigen is unknown. Losses at the gene ends were 1 base for V and 6 bases for J; bases not matched to a gene: 3. Germline lookup yields CDR1 SNHLY and CDR2 FYNNEI. The CDR3 has 13 amino acids. The PCR employed 60 Vbeta primers together with 13 Jbeta primers. The assay was immunoSEQ multiplex PCR, and TCRdb's table has in-frame clones only and misses some. The table for this sample gives under 75,000 clones. The entry originates in a study of cytomegalovirus exposure and HLA in healthy donors. Overall study findings and caveats: High specificity and sensitivity for cytomegalovirus status were reported for the classifier.

Sequenced sample: PBMCs. This receptor was taken from a female donor in good health and CMV-seropositive. The chain is built from TRBV2 and TRBJ2-7, with 7 bases identical to TRBD1. The CDR3 region is CASSEETGSEQYF. For the CDR3, the DNA is TGTGCCAGCAGTGAAGAGACAGGGAGCGAGCAGTACTTC.